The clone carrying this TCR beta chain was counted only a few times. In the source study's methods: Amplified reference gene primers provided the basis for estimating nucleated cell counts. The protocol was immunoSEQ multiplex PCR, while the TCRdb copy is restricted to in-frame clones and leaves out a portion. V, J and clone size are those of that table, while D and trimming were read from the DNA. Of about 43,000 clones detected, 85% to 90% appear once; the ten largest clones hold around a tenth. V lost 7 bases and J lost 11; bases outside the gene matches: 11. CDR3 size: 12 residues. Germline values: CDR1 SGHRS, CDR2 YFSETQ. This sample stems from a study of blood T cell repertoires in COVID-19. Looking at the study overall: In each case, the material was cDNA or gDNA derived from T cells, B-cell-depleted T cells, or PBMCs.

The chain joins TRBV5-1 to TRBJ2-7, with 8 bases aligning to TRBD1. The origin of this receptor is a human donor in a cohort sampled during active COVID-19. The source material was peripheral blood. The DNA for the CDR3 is TGCGCCAGCGGAGTGGACAGGGCTGGGGAGTACTTC. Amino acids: CASGVDRAGEYF.